This T cell receptor beta chain was identified during a study of blood T cell repertoires in COVID-19. CDR3 size: 14 residues. Trimming at V came to 3 bases and at J to 3 bases, leaving 5 bases not matched to a gene. Germline CDR1 and CDR2: GTSNPN and SVGIG (reference sequence). Repertoires were generated with immunoSEQ multiplex PCR, while TCRdb's copy carries only in-frame clones and drops some. The sample yields fewer than 350,000 clones, approximately 88% seen once. This TCR was recovered from a man aged 60-69 years who had recovered from COVID-19. The rearrangement joins TRBV30 to TRBJ1-2; the match to TRBD1 covers 9 bases. The sequencing input was PBMCs or T cells enriched from blood (not recorded which). The CDR3, as DNA: TGTGCCTGGAGGGGACAGGGACAGGACTATGGCTACACCTTC. Its protein product is CAWRGQGQDYGYTF.